The sequence of this TCR beta chain was determined in a study of blood T cell repertoires in COVID-19. Study information: The samples span acute and convalescent COVID-19 from the United States, Italy and Spain. The cDNA or gDNA used as material had been derived from T cells, B-cell-depleted T cells, or PBMCs.

Original methodology: Counts of nucleated cells, estimated from reference gene primer amplification, were obtained. Here immunoSEQ multiplex PCR was the method, and the copy in TCRdb shows in-frame clones only, minus some. That table gives V, J and clone size, and the DNA gave D and trimming. The sample gives about 55,000 clones, about 85% of which show up once; roughly 10% is in the top ten. The CDR3 has 15 amino acids. Per germline, CDR1 MNHEY and CDR2 SVGAGI. V shed 6 bases, J shed 7 bases, and the junction held 15 bases outside the gene matches. The sequencing sample was made of peripheral blood. The TCR originated in a human donor in a cohort sampled during active COVID-19. The chain couples TRBV6-5 to TRBJ2-7; 7 bases line up with TRBD2. CDR3 sequence reads: CASRREGQGGREQYF. The CDR3 DNA sequence: TGTGCCAGCAGGAGGGAGGGGCAGGGAGGTAGGGAGCAGTACTTC.